The T cell receptor beta chain under discussion was sequenced for a study of pediatric ulcerative colitis. Looked up from germline, CDR1 is SGHRS and CDR2 is YFSETQ. The length of the CDR3 is 14 residues. Trimming at V came to 3 bases and at J to 3 bases, leaving 3 bases not matched to a gene. Repertoires were generated with immunoSEQ multiplex PCR, while TCRdb's copy carries only in-frame clones and drops some. This table holds 12,000 to 15,000 clones, 75% to 90% found once. This clone came up a few times. The sequenced material came from blood. This receptor was identified in a boy aged 5 to 17 with moderate ulcerative colitis. This rearrangement joins TRBV5-1 to TRBJ1-2; 9 bases fit TRBD1. The CDR3 protein is CASSSDRGDYGYTF. The CDR3 nucleotides are TGCGCCAGCAGCTCGGACAGGGGAGACTATGGCTACACCTTC.